This entry lists 30 T cell receptor beta chains sequenced from one sample in a study of blood T cell repertoires in COVID-19. Repertoires were generated with immunoSEQ multiplex PCR, while TCRdb's copy carries only in-frame clones and drops some. In the table there are 150,000 to 200,000 clones, 75% to 90% of which are singletons. The sample taken for sequencing was PBMCs or T cells enriched from blood (not recorded which). All receptors come from a man aged 65-85 years who had been exposed to COVID-19.

The chain recombines TRBV9 with TRBJ2-2; 8 positions match TRBD2. This CDR3 is 16 amino acids long. The ends lost 3 bases at V and 4 bases at J; junction bases unmatched: 8. Germline values: CDR1 SGDLS, CDR2 YYNGEE. CDR3 in amino acids: CASSAHPGGSTGELFF. CDR3 nucleotide sequence: TGTGCCAGCAGCGCCCACCCGGGAGGGAGCACCGGGGAGCTGTTTTTT.

The chain employs TRBV19 and TRBJ2-3; the D gene is possibly TRBD2 (6 bases). Trimming removed 5 bases at V and 0 bases at J, with 12 bases between. This CDR3 comprises 15 residues. Germline CDR1 is LNHDA and CDR2 is SQIVND (reference sequence). The CDR3 loop is CASSARTISTDTQYF. CDR3 in DNA: TGTGCCAGTAGTGCTCGGACTATCAGCACAGATACGCAGTATTTT.

The CDR3 region has the DNA TGTGCCAGCACCATGACAGGGATTGAAAAACTGTTTTTT. Its translation: CASTMTGIEKLFF. This chain connects TRBV12-3 or TRBV12-4 to TRBJ1-4, with 7 positions matching TRBD1. J was trimmed by 7 bases and V by 7 bases; bases with no gene match: 6. The CDR3 has 13 residues.

The gene calls are TRBV6-2 or TRBV6-3 and TRBJ1-1; 10 bases agree with TRBD1. Germline V gives CDR1 MNHEY, CDR2 SVGEGT. V dropped 6 bases and J dropped 5; count of bases not matched to a gene: 9. The CDR3 runs 15 residues. CDR3 DNA: TGTGCCAGCAGCCCGGGACAGGGGAGATGGACTGAAGCTTTCTTT. Protein: CASSPGQGRWTEAFF.

The chain combines TRBV18 with TRBJ1-6; D gene uncertain. The CDR3 length is 15 residues. Deletions cut 1 base from V and 8 bases from J, with 12 bases between. Germline V gives CDR1 KGHSH, CDR2 LQKENI. This chain's CDR3 is CASSPLLEAYSPLHF. The CDR3, as DNA: TGTGCCAGCTCACCACTACTGGAGGCTTATTCACCCCTCCACTTT.

The chain is built from TRBV2 and TRBJ1-5, with D unclear. Germline values: CDR1 SNHLY, CDR2 FYNNEI. The CDR3 extends over 15 amino acids. Trimming removed 3 bases from V and 0 bases from J, with 9 bases in between. This chain's CDR3 is CASSEMGSSNQPQHF. In DNA form, the CDR3 reads TGTGCCAGCAGTGAGATGGGCAGTAGCAATCAGCCCCAGCATTTT.

This chain joins TRBV6-5 and TRBJ1-1; D is possibly TRBD1 (5 bases). With 7 bases removed from V and 6 bases from J, the gap between germline ends came to 21 bases. CDR1 and CDR2 from the germline V gene are MNHEY and SVGAGI. This CDR3 contains 15 residues. This CDR3 reads CASIARQNLLAEAFF. The CDR3 nucleotides are TGTGCCAGCATAGCCCGACAGAACCTCTTGGCTGAAGCTTTCTTT.

The V call is TRBV6-2 or TRBV6-3, the J call TRBJ1-2; 11 bases are shared with TRBD1. Germline trimming cut 4 bases from V and 4 bases from J; bases unmatched to any gene: 5. Germline lookup yields CDR1 MNHEY and CDR2 SVGEGT. The CDR3 is 15 residues long. The CDR3 sequence: CASSFGQGARYGYTF. The CDR3 DNA reads TGTGCCAGCAGTTTCGGACAGGGGGCACGCTATGGCTACACCTTC.

V gene TRBV4-1 combines with J gene TRBJ2-1, with 11 bases aligning to TRBD2. J gave up 2 bases and V 3 bases, and 6 bases lay outside the gene matches. There are 17 residues in the CDR3. CDR1 and CDR2 (germline): MGHRA, YSYEKL. Written as DNA, the CDR3 is TGCGCCAGCAGCCAGATACTAGCGGGGGATGCCTACAATGAGCAGTTCTTC. Its protein is CASSQILAGDAYNEQFF.

This clone has just a few counts. This chain connects TRBV19 to TRBJ1-5; perhaps TRBD1 as D (6 bases). This CDR3 contains 15 residues. V shed 4 bases and J shed 0 bases, with 10 bases lying between them. Germline V CDR1 and CDR2: LNHDA, SQIVND (reference sequence). CDR3 sequence reads: CASSTIQGSNQPQHF. The CDR3 coding sequence is TGTGCCAGTAGTACTATACAGGGTAGCAATCAGCCCCAGCATTTT.

The chain is built from TRBV6-2 or TRBV6-3 and TRBJ1-1; 9 bases align to TRBD1. Trimming at V came to 4 bases and at J to 4 bases, leaving 13 bases not matched to a gene. Germline V gene sequence: CDR1 MNHEY, CDR2 SVGEGT. The CDR3 contains 17 residues. The CDR3 spells CASSSRDRGFPFTEAFF. CDR3 coding DNA: TGTGCCAGCAGTTCGCGAGACAGGGGGTTCCCTTTCACTGAAGCTTTCTTT.

This rearrangement joins TRBV19 to TRBJ1-2, with TRBD1 matching 7 bases. V lost 6 bases, J lost 4 bases, and 8 bases stayed unmatched. CDR3 size: 14 residues. Looked up from germline, CDR1 is LNHDA and CDR2 is SQIVND (reference sequence). DNA of the CDR3: TGTGCCAGTAGGCCCGGGACAGAGGTCTATGGCTACACCTTC. Amino acids: CASRPGTEVYGYTF.

This chain connects TRBV19 to TRBJ2-1; 14 positions match TRBD2. J lost 1 base, V lost 4 bases, and 6 bases had no gene match. Germline CDR1 LNHDA, CDR2 SQIVND (reference sequence). The CDR3 length is 18 residues. The CDR3 DNA follows: TGTGCCAGTAGTAAGGGACTAGCGGGGGCGCCTTCCTACAATGAGCAGTTCTTC. Protein: CASSKGLAGAPSYNEQFF.

The count of this clone is one. The V call is TRBV6-4, the J call TRBJ1-5; 8 nucleotides agree with TRBD1. Looked up from germline, CDR1 is MRHNA and CDR2 is SNTAGT. V lost 4 bases, J lost 3 bases, and 8 bases stayed unmatched. This CDR3 comprises 16 residues. The CDR3 nucleotides are TGTGCCAGCAGTGCCTTCGGGACAGGAGACAATCAGCCCCAGCATTTT. Translation gives CASSAFGTGDNQPQHF.

This chain uses TRBV25-1 with TRBJ1-5; perhaps TRBD1 as D (5 bases). Trimming stripped 8 bases from V and 3 bases from J, with 14 bases between. CDR1 and CDR2 (germline): MGHDK, SYGVNS. CDR3 size: 14 residues. CDR3 protein: CASGPEGDNQPQHF. CDR3 nucleotide sequence: TGTGCCAGCGGCCCCGAAGGGGACAATCAGCCCCAGCATTTT.

The chain employs TRBV7-8 and TRBJ1-2, with 9 bases matching TRBD1. CDR3 length: 15 amino acids. CDR1 SGHVS and CDR2 FQNEAQ come from the germline V gene. V lost 3 bases, J lost 6 bases, and 8 bases stayed unmatched. The CDR3 region is CASSFSGQGYNGYTF. The CDR3, as DNA: TGTGCCAGCAGCTTCTCGGGACAGGGATATAATGGCTACACCTTC.

The chain has TRBV7-9 and TRBJ2-1; the D gene is possibly TRBD2 (5 bases). This CDR3 region has 15 residues. Germline V gene sequence: CDR1 SEHNR, CDR2 FQNEAQ (reference sequence). V lost 4 bases, J lost 5 bases, and 15 bases lay in between. The CDR3 DNA sequence: TGTGCCAGCAGCTCAGCAGGCTCCGGGGACAATGAGCAGTTCTTC. This sequence encodes CASSSAGSGDNEQFF.

In this sample, this clone turned up once. The chain combines TRBV7-9 with TRBJ1-3; 8 bases are shared with TRBD1. This CDR3 region has 17 residues. Losses at the gene ends were 2 bases for V and 1 base for J; bases not matched to a gene: 7. Germline assignment: CDR1 SEHNR and CDR2 FQNEAQ (reference sequence). CDR3 in amino acids: CASSLWTGLPSGNTIYF. DNA of the CDR3: TGTGCCAGCAGCTTATGGACAGGGCTGCCTTCTGGAAACACCATATATTTT.

This chain connects TRBV2 to TRBJ1-4, with 7 nucleotides matching TRBD1. The CDR3 is 15 residues long. Germline V gives CDR1 SNHLY, CDR2 FYNNEI. V was clipped by 5 bases and J by 4 bases; unmatched bases: 7. CDR3 protein: CASSRRGTVNEKLFF. DNA for the CDR3: TGTGCCAGCAGTCGAAGAGGGACAGTTAATGAAAAACTGTTTTTT.

The J gene is TRBJ1-5, the V gene TRBV12-5; D possibly corresponds to TRBD1 (5 bases). This CDR3 region has 12 residues. Trimming cost V 6 bases and J 6 bases, with 9 bases left between them. CDR1 and CDR2 from the germline V gene are LGHNT and FRNRAP. This CDR3 reads CASGTGGQPQHF. The DNA for the CDR3 is TGTGCTAGTGGGACGGGGGGTCAGCCCCAGCATTTT.

This sequence joins TRBV18 and TRBJ2-7; TRBD1 aligns across 9 bases. This CDR3 region has 15 residues. CDR1 and CDR2 (germline): KGHSH, LQKENI. Trimming at V came to 3 bases and at J to 5 bases, leaving 8 bases not matched to a gene. For the CDR3, the DNA is TGTGCCAGCTCACCTAGGGGGACAGGGTCCCACGAGCAGTACTTC. Protein product: CASSPRGTGSHEQYF.

This rearrangement joins TRBV14 to TRBJ2-1, with D possibly matching TRBD2 (5 bases). Trimming cost V 0 bases and J 14 bases, with 14 bases left between them. Germline V gene sequence: CDR1 SGHDN, CDR2 FVKESK. The CDR3 has 13 amino acids. In DNA form, the CDR3 reads TGTGCCAGCAGCCAAGATAGCGTGAGGTGGAAGTTCTTC. This translates into CASSQDSVRWKFF.

V usage is TRBV20-1 and J usage is TRBJ1-2, with TRBD1 matching 8 bases. Germline CDR1 DFQATT, CDR2 SNEGSKA (reference sequence). The trim removed 3 bases at V and 0 bases at J, leaving 6 bases unmatched. The CDR3 totals 15 residues. The CDR3 region is CSASSDREANYGYTF. The CDR3 region has the DNA TGCAGTGCTAGTTCGGACAGGGAAGCTAACTATGGCTACACCTTC.

V usage is TRBV6-6 and J usage is TRBJ1-1; 7 bases are a match to TRBD1. Per germline, CDR1 MNHNY and CDR2 SVGAGI (reference sequence). The J segment lost 5 bases and the V segment lost 7 bases, leaving 10 bases of the junction unmatched. CDR3 length: 14 residues. CDR3 region: CASTDSGGWTEAFF. The CDR3 nucleotides read TGTGCCAGCACCGATTCAGGGGGTTGGACTGAAGCTTTCTTT.

V is TRBV3-1 (or the pseudogene TRBV3-2) and J is TRBJ1-2; 11 bases line up with TRBD1. There are 15 residues in the CDR3. Germline V lookup: CDR1 LGHDT, CDR2 YNNKEL (reference sequence). Trimming cost V 2 bases and J 7 bases; bases outside gene matches: 6. CDR3 DNA sequence: TGTGCCAGCAGCCAATATGGACAGGGGGCAGGTGGCTACACCTTC. Protein product: CASSQYGQGAGGYTF.

The chain has TRBV9 and TRBJ2-2; 9 bases align to TRBD2. After removal of 4 bases from V and 4 bases from J, the junction contained 8 bases not matched to a gene. Germline V gene lookup returns CDR1 SGDLS and CDR2 YYNGEE. This CDR3 region has 16 residues. The CDR3 sequence: CASSLIAGVGTGELFF. CDR3 sequence (DNA): TGTGCCAGCAGCTTAATAGCGGGAGTCGGCACCGGGGAGCTGTTTTTT.

This chain uses TRBV29-1 with TRBJ1-1, with a tentative D call TRBD1 (6 bases). Trimming stripped 6 bases from V and 8 bases from J, with 13 bases between. The CDR3 runs 11 residues. Germline CDR1 and CDR2: SQVTM and ANQGSEA. The CDR3 region is CSVALRGEAFF. Here the CDR3 DNA reads TGCAGCGTGGCGTTGAGGGGGGAAGCTTTCTTT.

The CDR3 sequence is CASSPNGGTEAFF. CDR3 coding DNA: TGTGCCAGCAGCCCCAACGGGGGCACTGAAGCTTTCTTT. This chain connects TRBV7-2 to TRBJ1-1; possible D gene TRBD1, 5 bases. Germline V gene sequence: CDR1 SGHTA, CDR2 FQGNSA. This CDR3 is built from 13 residues. With 5 bases removed from V and 4 bases from J, the gap between germline ends came to 11 bases.

The J gene is TRBJ2-7, the V gene TRBV10-2, with D uncertain. V was shortened by 6 bases and J by 4 bases, with 16 bases between the two germline ends. CDR1 WSHSY and CDR2 SAAADI come from the germline V gene. The CDR3 consists of 14 residues. The CDR3 loop is CASRAGPNFYEQYF. CDR3 bases: TGCGCCAGCAGGGCAGGCCCAAACTTTTACGAGCAGTACTTC.

This clone was seen a single time. The rearrangement uses TRBV7-2 and TRBJ2-3; TRBD2 matches 7 bases. The CDR3 is made up of 17 amino acids. The germline V gene encodes CDR1 SGHTA and CDR2 FQGNSA. The V and J ends lost 6 bases and 6 bases, in that order; junction bases with no gene match: 18. The CDR3 spells CASSPTARSAGRDTQYF. The CDR3 nucleotides read TGTGCCAGCAGTCCGACAGCCAGAAGCGCCGGGAGGGATACGCAGTATTTT. The full variable domain, with the rest looked up from reference TRBV7-2 and TRBJ2-3, is GAGVSQSPSNKVTEKGKDVELRCDPISGHTALYWYRQSLGQGLEFLIYFQGNSAPDKSGLPSDRFSAERTGGSVSTLTIQRTQQEDSAVYLCASSPTARSAGRDTQYFGPGTRLTVL.